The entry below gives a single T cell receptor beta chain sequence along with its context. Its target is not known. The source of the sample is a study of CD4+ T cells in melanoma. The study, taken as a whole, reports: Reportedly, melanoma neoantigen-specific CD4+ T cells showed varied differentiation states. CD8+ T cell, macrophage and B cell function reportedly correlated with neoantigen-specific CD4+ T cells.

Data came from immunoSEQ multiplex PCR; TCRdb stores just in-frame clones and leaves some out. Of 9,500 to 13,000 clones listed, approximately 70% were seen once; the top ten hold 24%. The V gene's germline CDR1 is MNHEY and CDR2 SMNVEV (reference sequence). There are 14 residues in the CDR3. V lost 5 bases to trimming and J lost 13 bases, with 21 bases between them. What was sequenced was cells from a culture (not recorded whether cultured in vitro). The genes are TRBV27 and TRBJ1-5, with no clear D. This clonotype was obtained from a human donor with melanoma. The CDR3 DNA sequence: TGTGCCAGCAGTCCCGATCCCCGACCGCATCGACAGCATTTT. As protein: CASSPDPRPHRQHF.